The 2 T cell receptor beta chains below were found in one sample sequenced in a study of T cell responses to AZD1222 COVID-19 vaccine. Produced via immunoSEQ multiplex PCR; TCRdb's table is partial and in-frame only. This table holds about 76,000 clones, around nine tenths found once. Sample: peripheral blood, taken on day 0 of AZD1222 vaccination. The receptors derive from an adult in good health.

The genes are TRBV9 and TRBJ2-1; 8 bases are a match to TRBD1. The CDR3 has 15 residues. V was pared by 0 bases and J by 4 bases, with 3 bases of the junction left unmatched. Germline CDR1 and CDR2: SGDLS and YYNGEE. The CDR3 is CASSVGTGRYNEQFF. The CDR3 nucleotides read TGTGCCAGCAGCGTAGGGACAGGGAGGTACAATGAGCAGTTCTTC.

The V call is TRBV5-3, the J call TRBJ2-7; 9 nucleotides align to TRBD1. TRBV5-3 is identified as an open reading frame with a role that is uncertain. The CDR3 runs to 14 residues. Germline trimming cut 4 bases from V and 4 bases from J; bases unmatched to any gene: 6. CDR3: CARSPRDRVYEQYF. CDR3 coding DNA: TGTGCCAGAAGCCCTCGGGACAGGGTATACGAGCAGTACTTC.